The T cell receptor (beta chain) under discussion was sequenced for a study of T cell repertoires in cytomegalovirus infection. Background on the study: Matching HLA type and CMV infection were both indicated by public TCR beta signatures. Study findings and constraints: There were HLA-C-restricted CMV-specific TCR beta clonotypes dominating the ex vivo response.

Looked up from germline, CDR1 is DFQATT and CDR2 is SNEGSKA (reference sequence). This CDR3 contains 14 residues. V lost 0 bases to trimming and J lost 4 bases, with 13 bases between them. About this clonotype: Antigen unknown.

TCRdb passed the reads through MiXCR, listing each CDR3 protein once. The data contain 200,000 to 300,000 distinct CDR3 sequences, roughly 15% of them singletons. Material for sequencing was PBMCs. The rearrangement uses TRBV20-1 and TRBJ2-7; D gene uncertain. This receptor was taken from a human donor in good health (CMV status not recorded). Some clones in this sample may be carry-over from other donors' samples. DNA of the CDR3: TGCAGTGCTAGAGATCGACGGGTCTGGTACGAGCAGTACTTC. It specifies CSARDRRVWYEQYF.